The T cell receptor (beta chain) described here comes from a study of long-term antiretroviral therapy in people with HIV. With 0 bases removed from V and 8 bases from J, the gap between germline ends came to 7 bases. This CDR3 is 12 amino acids long. The germline CDR1 and CDR2 sequences are MNHEY and SVGAGI. This clone was picked up one time. What it recognizes is unknown. Survey-level immunoSEQ v3.0 assays were run. Only in-frame clones appear in the TCRdb table, and some are missing; sequencing was by immunoSEQ multiplex PCR. The sample carries over 25,000 clones, 85% to 95% recorded once. The study's findings and limits: Unavailable data included ART adherence, viral resistance and therapy changes (switches in treatment). Clones with expansion before ART led the repertoire at all time points. Against controls, HIV repertoires showed narrower ranges of CDR3 length.

This clonotype was sampled from a man between 45 and 60 years old with HIV. The sample in question was unsorted PBMCs, obtained around 7.4 years after starting antiretroviral therapy. The genes are TRBV6-5 and TRBJ1-2, with D possibly TRBD1 on 5 matching bases. CDR3 amino acids: CASSYSGEGYTF. CDR3 sequence (DNA): TGTGCCAGCAGTTACTCGGGGGAGGGCTACACCTTC.